This section outlines one T cell receptor (beta chain) sequence together with its context. The sample belongs to a study of shared clonotypes between healthy human individuals. V trimming: 7 bases; J trimming: 0 bases; junction bases outside the gene matches: 4. The CDR3 sequence is 13 residues long. Germline V gene lookup returns CDR1 SQVTM and CDR2 ANQGSEA. Some clones are missing from TCRdb's copy, which holds only in-frame ones; the method was immunoSEQ multiplex PCR. The table records 2.3 million or so clones, more than 80% of them present only once. The chain recombines TRBV29-1 with TRBJ2-3; 7 bases map to TRBD2. The sample consisted of naive CD4+ T cells from PBMCs. The subset is: CD45RA+ positively selected. This receptor was identified in a man in his late teens or twenties in good health. Some clones in this sample may be carry-over from other donors' samples. The CDR3 DNA reads as TGCAGCGCCTCGACTAGCAGCACAGATACGCAGTATTTT. This sequence encodes CSASTSSTDTQYF.